This paragraph reports one T cell receptor (beta chain). These data are taken from a study of technical replicates of blood from a handful of donors. The length of the CDR3 is 16 residues. The J segment lost 1 base and the V segment lost 5 bases, leaving 7 bases of the junction unmatched. Germline V CDR1 and CDR2: SGHTA, FQGNSA. Generated by immunoSEQ multiplex PCR, the TCRdb table keeps only in-frame clones and is missing some. The sample has about 89,000 clones; approximately 93% are singletons. Sequenced sample: T cells isolated from PBMCs. The receptor's source is a human donor in good health. The chain recombines TRBV7-2 with TRBJ2-5, with 10 nucleotides matching TRBD2. CDR3 DNA sequence: TGTGCCAGCAGCGAAATCGGACTAGCGGTCCAAGAGACCCAGTACTTC. Translation: CASSEIGLAVQETQYF.